The entry below describes one TCR beta chain. What antigen it recognizes has not been identified. No qualities accompany the bases; no much larger clone lies one base away. Participants in the prospective study were enrolled through a virtual design, were aged roughly 18 to 90 years, and lived in 24 United States geographic areas. Cohort assignment in the prospective study relied on participant-reported clinical history from a screening survey and a study questionnaire. Mobile phlebotomists in the prospective study collected whole blood, serum and a nasopharyngeal or oropharyngeal swab from every participant. Participants in the prospective study had the option to provide additional blood draws and questionnaires over a roughly two-month period. Before DNA extraction, prospective study blood samples were shipped either frozen or at room temperature. The sample originates from a study of blood T cell repertoires in COVID-19 (TCRdb year 2020). Regarding the research as a whole: Collaborator samples came from the United States, Italy and Spain and covered acute and convalescent phases of COVID-19. The material from the prospective study consisted of cDNA or gDNA derived from T cells, B-cell-depleted T cells, or PBMCs. Subjects who had been exposed to COVID-19, were actively infected with it, or had recovered from it provided the deeply sampled blood TCRbeta repertoires that made up the dataset. The repertoires were released in a freely available public database meant as a resource for research on the immune response to SARS-CoV-2. The samples were drawn from two sources: the first 160 participants of the ongoing ImmuneRACE study, and 950 to 1,500 subjects contributed by 6 global collaborators. The sample metadata nearly always contained a de-identified subject ID, COVID-19 status, age in years and sex. Where HLA class I and class II types were available, the types were taken from metadata supplied by the sample provider, not from assay-based typing.

What the authors observed across the whole study: How much clinical and demographic metadata was included differed by source and by participant, and the metadata was provided uncurated.

TCRbeta CDR3 regions were amplified from genomic DNA by means of the immunoSEQ Assay, a bias-controlled multiplex PCR. The authors' pipeline ran thus. Within the assay, amplification of reference gene primers was used to estimate how many nucleated cells each sample contained. Sequence reads were collapsed and filtered to measure the absolute abundance of every unique TCRbeta CDR3 rearrangement. For each sample, productive Simpson clonality was calculated as the square root of Simpson's diversity index across productive rearrangements. Drawn from immuneACCESS, this table holds only the in-frame rearrangements with V and J called that TCRdb kept. Clones are partly lost; checked studies trace under half to an unresolved V gene and leave the rest unexplained. Clone size and V and J calls were adopted from that table, with D and trimming inferred from the DNA. The sample contains more than 200,000 clones, 70% to 90% of them found a single time. In total, the top ten clones hold nearly 7.5% of the sample.

Inclusive of the bounding cysteine and phenylalanine, the CDR3 is 15 residues long. Only the CDR3 region is kept as DNA, spanning 45 bases read in frame from base 1. The germline V gene encodes CDR1 SGHRS and CDR2 YFSETQ. V drops 4 bases and J drops 0 bases, leaving 12 bases in between. The sample taken for sequencing was PBMCs or T cells enriched from blood (not recorded which). The origin of this receptor is a woman between 35 and 50 years old with acute COVID-19. The rearrangement joined TRBV5-1 to TRBJ2-3; a weak D assignment points to TRBD1 (5 bases agree). This receptor has the CDR3 CASSGRGSSTDTQYF. The nucleotide sequence reads as follows: TGCGCCAGCAGCGGTAGGGGCAGCAGCACAGATACGCAGTATTTT.